In its sample, the clone carrying this T cell receptor (beta chain) was seen a few times. Antigen: not known. The CDR3 contains 14 residues. From germline, CDR1 is LNHNV and CDR2 YYDKDF (reference sequence). The J segment lost 7 bases and the V segment lost 4 bases, leaving 5 bases of the junction unmatched. This record belongs to a study of vaccination and CD4 T cells after COVID-19. Time point in this sample: late sampling 161 to 241 days after vaccination in a few convalescent patients. Specified treatment: approximately nine-day PBMC culture with coronavirus spike peptide pools or control peptides (ViraFEST assay). Once obtained from cultured CD4+ T cells, the DNA was sequenced using the Oncomine TCR Beta short-read assay. MiXCR, run by TCRdb on the PCR reads, gives a single entry per CDR3 protein. This sample yields tens of thousands of distinct CDR3 sequences, of which 30% to 35% are seen a single time; about an eighth belongs to the top ten.

The rearrangement joins TRBV15 to TRBJ2-7; TRBD2 matches at 12 bases. This TCR was recovered from a human donor who had recovered from COVID-19. Sequenced here: CD4+ T cells from blood, cultured in vitro, sampled about 7 months after SARS-CoV-2 vaccination. The CDR3 DNA sequence: TGTGCCACCAGCACCCGGACTAGCGGGAAAGAGCAGTACTTC. Translating gives CATSTRTSGKEQYF.